This T cell receptor beta chain was identified during a study of blood T cell repertoires in COVID-19. On the study more broadly: Before being deemed recovered, Cohort 3 donors had two negative PCRs, clearance, or symptom resolution.

The protocol was immunoSEQ multiplex PCR, while the TCRdb copy is restricted to in-frame clones and leaves out a portion. Of under 400,000 clones listed, about 90% are singletons. The sequenced sample was PBMCs or T cells enriched from blood (not recorded which). This TCR came from a man aged 40-49 years in a cohort exposed to, infected with or recovered from COVID-19 (not recorded which).

CDR3 residues: CASSPNREDEQYF. CDR3 nucleotide sequence: TGTGCCAGCTCACCAAACAGGGAAGACGAGCAGTACTTC. This sequence joins TRBV18 and TRBJ2-7; a weak D match, TRBD1 (6 bases). Trimming removed 2 bases at V and 5 bases at J, with 10 bases between. The germline gives CDR1 KGHSH, CDR2 LQKENI. There are 13 residues in the CDR3.